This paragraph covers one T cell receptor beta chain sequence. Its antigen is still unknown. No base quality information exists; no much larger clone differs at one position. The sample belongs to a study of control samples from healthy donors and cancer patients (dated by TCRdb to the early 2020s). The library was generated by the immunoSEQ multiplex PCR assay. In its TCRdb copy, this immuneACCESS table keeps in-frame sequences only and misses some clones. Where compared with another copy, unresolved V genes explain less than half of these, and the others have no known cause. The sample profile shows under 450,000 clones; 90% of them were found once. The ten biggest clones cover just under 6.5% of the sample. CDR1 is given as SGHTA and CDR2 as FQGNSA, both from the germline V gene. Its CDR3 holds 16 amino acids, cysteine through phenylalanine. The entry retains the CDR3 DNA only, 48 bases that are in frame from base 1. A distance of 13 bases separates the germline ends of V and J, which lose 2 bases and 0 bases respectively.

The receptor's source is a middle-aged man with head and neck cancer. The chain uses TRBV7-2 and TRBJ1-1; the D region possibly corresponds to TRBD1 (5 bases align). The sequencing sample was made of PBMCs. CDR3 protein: CASSLRPAGLNTEAFF. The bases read TGTGCCAGCAGCTTACGCCCAGCAGGGTTGAACACTGAAGCTTTCTTT.